The next 6 T cell receptor beta chains were all read from a single sample in a study of spatial heterogeneity in lung cancer. Indicated time point: sample taken at primary tumor resection. Whole RNA came from tumor, nontumor lung or frozen PBMC and was sequenced without being sorted. TCRdb re-analysed the 5' RACE reads in MiXCR, keeping a single row per CDR3 protein. The sample lists some 47,000 distinct CDR3 sequences; 7.6% were seen once. Sequenced material: PBMCs, taken at surgery. The receptors come from a female donor with early-stage non-small cell lung cancer.

This clonotype was counted many times. The genes are TRBV20-1 and TRBJ2-7; D possibly matches TRBD1 or TRBD2 (6 bases each). The CDR3 contains 15 residues. Germline V lookup: CDR1 DFQATT, CDR2 SNEGSKA (reference sequence). The V end lost 4 bases, the J end lost 3 bases, and 19 bases lay between the germline ends. CDR3 sequence reads: CSANQGRWAGYEQYF. Here the CDR3 DNA reads TGCAGTGCTAACCAGGGGAGGTGGGCCGGCTACGAGCAGTACTTC.

The J gene is TRBJ1-1, the V gene TRBV5-5; D not certain. The CDR3 has 13 residues. CDR1 and CDR2 (germline): SGHKS, YYEKEE (reference sequence). V gave up 4 bases and J gave up 4 bases, with 11 bases separating them. The CDR3 loop is CASSIGSGTEAFF. The CDR3 DNA reads TGTGCCAGCAGCATTGGCTCGGGCACTGAAGCTTTCTTT. Complete variable domain (other parts from reference TRBV5-5 and TRBJ1-1): DAGVTQSPTHLIKTRGQQVTLRCSPISGHKSVSWYQQVLGQGPQFIFQYYEKEERGRGNFPDRFSARQFPNYSSELNVNALLLGDSALYLCASSIGSGTEAFFGQGTRLTVV.

This clonotype was recorded many times. The genes are TRBV7-9 and TRBJ1-1; D gene unclear. This CDR3 region has 14 residues. The V and J ends lost 7 bases and 0 bases respectively, with 12 bases between them. From germline, CDR1 is SEHNR and CDR2 FQNEAQ (reference sequence). The CDR3 region is CASIQLHVNTEAFF. The DNA of the CDR3 is TGTGCCAGCATCCAGCTACACGTGAACACTGAAGCTTTCTTT.

V usage is TRBV6-6 and J usage is TRBJ2-5; 8 positions match TRBD2. The trim removed 4 bases at V and 2 bases at J, leaving 6 bases unmatched. The CDR3 has 15 residues. CDR1 and CDR2 from the germline V gene are MNHNY and SVGAGI (reference sequence). This CDR3 is CASSFAGGEQETQYF. The CDR3 region has the DNA TGTGCCAGCAGTTTCGCCGGGGGGGAGCAAGAGACCCAGTACTTC.

This clonotype was observed many times. The chain is built from TRBV20-1 and TRBJ1-1, with 9 bases aligning to TRBD1. The CDR3 is made up of 14 amino acids. The V and J ends lost 5 bases and 5 bases, in that order; junction bases with no gene match: 9. CDR1 and CDR2 (germline): DFQATT, SNEGSKA (reference sequence). CDR3 region: CSARRDREGTEAFF. CDR3 sequence (DNA): TGCAGTGCTCGCCGGGACAGGGAGGGTACTGAAGCTTTCTTT.

The CDR3 coding sequence is TGCGCCAGCAGTGGGGGACCGGAACCCTACGAGCAGTACTTC. It codes for CASSGGPEPYEQYF. The J gene is TRBJ2-7, the V gene TRBV10-1; possibly TRBD1 or TRBD2 for D (5 bases each). CDR3 length: 14 amino acids. V was clipped by 4 bases and J by 2 bases, with 12 bases between them. Germline V gene lookup returns CDR1 WNHNN and CDR2 SYGVQD (reference sequence).